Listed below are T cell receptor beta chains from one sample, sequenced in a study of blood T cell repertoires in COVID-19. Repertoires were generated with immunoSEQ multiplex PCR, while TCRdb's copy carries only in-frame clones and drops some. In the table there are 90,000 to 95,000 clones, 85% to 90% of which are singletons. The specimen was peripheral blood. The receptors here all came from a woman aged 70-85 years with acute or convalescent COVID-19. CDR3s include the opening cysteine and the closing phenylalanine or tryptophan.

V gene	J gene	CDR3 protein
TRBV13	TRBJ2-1	CASSPTLSGSVPLYNEQFF
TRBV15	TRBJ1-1	CATSRDRPLLAEPQTGICTEAFF
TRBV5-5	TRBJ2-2	CASSTTSGKGSGELFF
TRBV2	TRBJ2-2	CASSDRGGYTGELFF
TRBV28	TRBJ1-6	CASLSSYNSPLHF
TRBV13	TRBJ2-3	CASSSRTSGAFGDTDTQYF
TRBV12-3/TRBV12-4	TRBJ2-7	CASSGDSSYEQYF
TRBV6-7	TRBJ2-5	CASSKRTSGEYQETQYF
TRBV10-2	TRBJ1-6	CASSEDRTSSPLHF
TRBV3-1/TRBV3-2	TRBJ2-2	CASSRGTSGSPGELFF
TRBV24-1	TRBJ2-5	CATNDRNQETQYF
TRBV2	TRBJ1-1	CASSVVLMNTEAFF
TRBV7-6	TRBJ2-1	CASSLGQGAYNEQFF
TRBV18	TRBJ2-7	CASSLSSGGGLYEQYF
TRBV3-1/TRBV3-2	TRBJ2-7	CASSQLITGDSNEQYF
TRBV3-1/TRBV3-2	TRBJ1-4	CASSRTGLVFF
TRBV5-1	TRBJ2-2	CASSHGTGYAGELFF
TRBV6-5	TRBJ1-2	CASRDRYYGYTF
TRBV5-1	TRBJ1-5	CASSLGANQPQHF
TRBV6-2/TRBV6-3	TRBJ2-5	CASSYPIAGQRTQYF
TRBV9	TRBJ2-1	CASSVGGQYYNEQFF
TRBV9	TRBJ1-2	CASSVVGGPYGYTF
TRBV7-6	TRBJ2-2	CASSPERQGGNLNTGELFF
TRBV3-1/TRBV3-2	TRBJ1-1	CASSQGSGRNTEAFF
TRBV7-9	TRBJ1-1	CASSTYRTEAFF
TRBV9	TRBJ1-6	CASSVGPGGNSPLHF
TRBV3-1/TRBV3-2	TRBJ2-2	CASSQRTSGNTGELFF
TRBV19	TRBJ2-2	CASSRAGSNTGELFF
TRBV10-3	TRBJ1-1	CAISESVNTEAFF
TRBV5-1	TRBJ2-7	CASSNGAGGVLKQYF
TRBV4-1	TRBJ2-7	CASSQGRFGEQYF
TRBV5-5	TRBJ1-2	CASSVQGDGYTF
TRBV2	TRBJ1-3	CASSVDSYPGNTIYF
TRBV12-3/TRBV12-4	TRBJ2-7	CASGRTGAYEQYF
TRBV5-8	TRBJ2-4	CASGGGLGENIQYF
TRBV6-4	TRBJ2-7	CASSEGIGGKQYF
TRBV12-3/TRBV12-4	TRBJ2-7	CASIQGVGEQYF
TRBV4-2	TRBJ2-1	CASSQGQLAGEQFF
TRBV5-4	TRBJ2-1	CASSNGDRGFYNEQFF
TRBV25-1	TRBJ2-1	CASSPHRTANSYNEQFF
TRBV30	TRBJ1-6	CAWTQGKGNSPLHF